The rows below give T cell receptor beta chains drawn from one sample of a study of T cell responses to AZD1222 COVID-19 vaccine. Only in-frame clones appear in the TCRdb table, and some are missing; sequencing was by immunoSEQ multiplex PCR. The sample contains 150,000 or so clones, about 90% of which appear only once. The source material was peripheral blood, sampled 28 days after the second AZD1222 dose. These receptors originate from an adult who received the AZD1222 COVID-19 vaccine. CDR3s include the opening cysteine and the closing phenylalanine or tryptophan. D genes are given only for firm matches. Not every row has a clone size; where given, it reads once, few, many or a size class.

CDR3: CASSRQSSGSYEQYF
DNA: TGTGCCAGCAGTCGCCAATCTAGCGGGAGCTACGAGCAGTACTTC
size: .
D: TRBD2
J: TRBJ2-7
V: TRBV6-5

CDR3: CATSDSGTRAYNEQFF
DNA: TGTGCCACCAGTGATTCTGGGACTAGGGCGTACAATGAGCAGTTCTTC
size: .
D: TRBD2
J: TRBJ2-1
V: TRBV24-1

CDR3: CSASSGFRYSNQPQHF
DNA: TGCAGTGCTAGTAGTGGGTTTCGGTATAGCAATCAGCCCCAGCATTTT
size: .
D: .
J: TRBJ1-5
V: TRBV20-1

CDR3: CASSQEGQGGTEAFF
DNA: TGTGCCAGCAGCCAAGAAGGCCAGGGGGGCACTGAAGCTTTCTTT
size: .
D: TRBD1
J: TRBJ1-1
V: TRBV3-1/TRBV3-2

CDR3: CASSLGGPSPRSGYTF
DNA: TGTGCCAGCAGTTTAGGCGGTCCGTCCCCGAGGAGTGGCTACACCTTC
size: .
D: .
J: TRBJ1-2
V: TRBV28

CDR3: CASSPGPGGYTF
DNA: TGTGCCAGCAGCCCCGGCCCGGGTGGCTACACCTTC
size: once
D: .
J: TRBJ1-2
V: TRBV3-1/TRBV3-2

CDR3: CATQGGYYNEQFF
DNA: TGTGCCACCCAGGGGGGGTATTACAATGAGCAGTTCTTC
size: .
D: .
J: TRBJ2-1
V: TRBV19

CDR3: CASSKGYSNQPQHF
DNA: TGTGCCAGTAGTAAGGGGTATAGCAATCAGCCCCAGCATTTT
size: few
D: .
J: TRBJ1-5
V: TRBV19

CDR3: CAWSSGRVRETQYF
DNA: TGTGCCTGGAGTAGCGGGAGGGTCCGGGAGACCCAGTACTTC
size: .
D: TRBD2
J: TRBJ2-5
V: TRBV30

CDR3: CASSLAVLTGSNQPQHF
DNA: TGTGCCAGCAGCTTAGCGGTTTTGACAGGTAGCAATCAGCCCCAGCATTTT
size: .
D: .
J: TRBJ1-5
V: TRBV7-2

CDR3: CASSLNVAAVLTF
DNA: TGTGCCAGCAGCTTAAACGTCGCTGCGGTCCTGACTTTC
size: .
D: .
J: TRBJ2-6
V: TRBV7-2

CDR3: CASSQGASGHYNEQFF
DNA: TGTGCCAGCAGCCAAGGGGCTAGCGGACATTACAATGAGCAGTTCTTC
size: .
D: TRBD2
J: TRBJ2-1
V: TRBV3-1/TRBV3-2

CDR3: CASSSRPSGNTGELFF
DNA: TGTGCCAGCAGCAGTCGGCCTAGCGGGAACACCGGGGAGCTGTTTTTT
size: .
D: TRBD2
J: TRBJ2-2
V: TRBV27

CDR3: CASSRTSRYNEQFF
DNA: TGTGCCAGCAGTCGGACTAGCAGATACAATGAGCAGTTCTTC
size: .
D: TRBD2
J: TRBJ2-1
V: TRBV6-5

CDR3: CASSSTSPGQYNEQFF
DNA: TGTGCCAGCAGCTCTACCTCACCGGGACAGTACAATGAGCAGTTCTTC
size: .
D: TRBD1
J: TRBJ2-1
V: TRBV7-9

CDR3: CASTLTSSKGDTQYF
DNA: TGTGCCAGCACCCTGACTAGCTCTAAGGGAGATACGCAGTATTTT
size: .
D: TRBD2
J: TRBJ2-3
V: TRBV7-2

CDR3: CASSQTGTVGTQYF
DNA: TGTGCCAGCAGTCAAACAGGGACCGTAGGGACCCAGTACTTC
size: .
D: .
J: TRBJ2-5
V: TRBV5-4

CDR3: CASSGQTSGLGKSSYNEQFF
DNA: TGTGCCAGCTCAGGACAGACTAGCGGGTTGGGTAAGAGCTCCTACAATGAGCAGTTCTTC
size: .
D: TRBD2
J: TRBJ2-1
V: TRBV18

CDR3: CASSLDARNIQYF
DNA: TGTGCCAGCAGCTTGGACGCCAGGAACATTCAGTACTTC
size: .
D: .
J: TRBJ2-4
V: TRBV5-4

CDR3: CASSVAPGPHNEQFF
DNA: TGTGCCAGCAGCGTAGCGCCAGGTCCCCACAATGAGCAGTTCTTC
size: .
D: .
J: TRBJ2-1
V: TRBV9

CDR3: CASSPWTGGAETQYF
DNA: TGTGCCAGTAGTCCCTGGACAGGGGGCGCCGAGACCCAGTACTTC
size: .
D: TRBD1
J: TRBJ2-5
V: TRBV19

CDR3: CASSDTSSYEQYF
DNA: TGCGCCAGCAGTGATACGTCCTCCTACGAGCAGTACTTC
size: .
D: .
J: TRBJ2-7
V: TRBV10-2

CDR3: CAWGQANTGELFF
DNA: TGTGCCTGGGGGCAGGCGAACACCGGGGAGCTGTTTTTT
size: .
D: .
J: TRBJ2-2
V: TRBV30

CDR3: CASTVYGISYNEQFF
DNA: TGCGCCAGCACAGTTTACGGGATCTCCTACAATGAGCAGTTCTTC
size: .
D: .
J: TRBJ2-1
V: TRBV4-1

CDR3: CASSYSLGDTEAFF
DNA: TGTGCCAGCAGTTACTCCCTCGGCGACACTGAAGCTTTCTTT
size: once
D: .
J: TRBJ1-1
V: TRBV6-2/TRBV6-3

CDR3: CASSDMAGLRNTIYF
DNA: TGTGCCAGCAGTGATATGGCAGGTCTTCGAAACACCATATATTTT
size: .
D: .
J: TRBJ1-3
V: TRBV25-1

CDR3: CASSYDRDSTYEQYF
DNA: TGTGCCAGCAGTTACGATAGGGACAGCACCTACGAGCAGTACTTC
size: .
D: TRBD1
J: TRBJ2-7
V: TRBV6-5

CDR3: CAISESTGKGNQPQHF
DNA: TGTGCCATCAGTGAGTCGACAGGGAAAGGCAATCAGCCCCAGCATTTT
size: .
D: TRBD1
J: TRBJ1-5
V: TRBV10-3

CDR3: CASSPFSGRAFEQFF
DNA: TGTGCCAGCAGCCCCTTTAGCGGGAGGGCCTTTGAGCAGTTCTTC
size: .
D: TRBD2
J: TRBJ2-1
V: TRBV14

CDR3: CASSSKGTTYEQYF
DNA: TGTGCCAGCAGTTCCAAGGGGACTACCTACGAGCAGTACTTC
size: .
D: TRBD2
J: TRBJ2-7
V: TRBV27

CDR3: CASSYSGQGNYGYTF
DNA: TGTGCCAGCAGTTACTCGGGACAGGGGAACTATGGCTACACCTTC
size: .
D: TRBD1
J: TRBJ1-2
V: TRBV6-5

CDR3: CASKLAGGTYEQYF
DNA: TGTGCCAGCAAACTAGCGGGAGGGACCTACGAGCAGTACTTC
size: .
D: TRBD2
J: TRBJ2-7
V: TRBV28

CDR3: CASSSGLGNEQFF
DNA: TGTGCCAGCAGCTCGGGACTAGGCAATGAGCAGTTCTTC
size: .
D: TRBD2
J: TRBJ2-1
V: TRBV27

CDR3: CSVEGDRGETQYF
DNA: TGCAGCGTTGAAGGAGACAGGGGAGAGACCCAGTACTTC
size: .
D: TRBD1
J: TRBJ2-5
V: TRBV29-1

CDR3: CATSRELVAGVAPEVEQFF
DNA: TGTGCCACCAGCAGAGAGTTGGTAGCGGGAGTTGCCCCGGAGGTTGAGCAGTTCTTC
size: .
D: TRBD2
J: TRBJ2-1
V: TRBV15

CDR3: CASSETGFNEKLFF
DNA: TGTGCCAGCAGTGAGACAGGGTTTAATGAAAAACTGTTTTTT
size: .
D: TRBD1
J: TRBJ1-4
V: TRBV6-1

CDR3: CASSIPPRGLNDEQFF
DNA: TGTGCCAGCAGCATACCCCCCAGGGGTCTTAATGATGAGCAGTTCTTC
size: .
D: .
J: TRBJ2-1
V: TRBV21-1

CDR3: CASSQDPAGNTGELFF
DNA: TGCGCCAGCAGCCAAGATCCGGCAGGAAACACCGGGGAGCTGTTTTTT
size: .
D: .
J: TRBJ2-2
V: TRBV4-3

CDR3: CASGQGGGVETQYF
DNA: TGCGCCAGCGGACAGGGAGGCGGTGTAGAGACCCAGTACTTC
size: .
D: TRBD1
J: TRBJ2-5
V: TRBV5-1

CDR3: CLSRINYGYTF
DNA: TGCCTATCCAGAATCAACTATGGCTACACCTTC
size: .
D: .
J: TRBJ1-2
V: TRBV20-1

CDR3: CANSSWSLGGYTF
DNA: TGTGCCAACAGCTCCTGGTCCCTTGGAGGCTACACCTTC
size: once
D: .
J: TRBJ1-2
V: TRBV11-2

CDR3: CASSSRDRVYQPQHF
DNA: TGTGCCAGCAGCTCCCGGGACAGGGTATACCAGCCCCAGCATTTT
size: .
D: TRBD1
J: TRBJ1-5
V: TRBV28